Listed here are 7 T cell receptor beta chains from one sample, sequenced in a study of read filtering for tumor transcriptome and immune sequencing. From approximately 430 ng of RNA, a library with molecular barcoded alpha/delta and beta/gamma adaptors was made. TCRdb fed the reads into MiXCR, producing one record per CDR3 protein. The table includes approximately 150,000 distinct CDR3 sequences, roughly 13% detected once. The sample taken for sequencing was a population of CD138-negative cells sorted from bone marrow. The receptors were gathered from a donor at least 40 years old with multiple myeloma.

This clonotype has at least ten counts. The rearrangement uses TRBV20-1 and TRBJ2-7; D unclear. Germline CDR1 DFQATT, CDR2 SNEGSKA (reference sequence). V was clipped by 0 bases and J by 1 base, with 10 bases between them. The CDR3 spans 14 residues. Written as DNA, the CDR3 is TGCAGTGCTAGAGATCTACAGAGATCCTACGAGCAGTACTTC. This sequence encodes CSARDLQRSYEQYF.

This clonotype was seen at least ten times. The V gene is TRBV6-5, the J gene TRBJ2-4; no definite D call. V was trimmed by 6 bases and J by 0 bases, leaving 18 bases between them. Looked up from germline, CDR1 is MNHEY and CDR2 is SVGAGI. The CDR3 has 17 residues. Here the CDR3 reads CASRPGERVVAKNIQYF. The DNA of the CDR3 is TGTGCCAGCAGGCCCGGAGAGAGAGTCGTAGCCAAAAACATTCAGTACTTC.

This clonotype has at least ten counts. The gene calls are TRBV7-2 and TRBJ1-5; D unresolved. The ends were cut back, 5 bases at V and 2 bases at J, with 16 bases in the middle. CDR1 and CDR2 (germline): SGHTA, FQGNSA. CDR3 length: 16 residues. CDR3 protein: CASSPAGLGRNQPQHF. For the CDR3, the DNA is TGTGCCAGCAGCCCCGCCGGTTTGGGTCGCAATCAGCCCCAGCATTTT. Supplemented by reference TRBV7-2 and TRBJ1-5, the full variable domain reads GAGVSQSPSNKVTEKGKDVELRCDPISGHTALYWYRQSLGQGLEFLIYFQGNSAPDKSGLPSDRFSAERTGGSVSTLTIQRTQQEDSAVYLCASSPAGLGRNQPQHFGDGTRLSIL.

This clonotype showed up many times. The chain recombines TRBV5-1 with TRBJ2-5; D not certain. V lost 3 bases, J lost 2 bases, and 11 bases lay in between. CDR1 and CDR2 from the germline V gene are SGHRS and YFSETQ. CDR3 length equals 14 residues. This chain's CDR3 is CASSSGAAQETQYF. The CDR3 bases are TGCGCCAGCAGCTCTGGAGCAGCACAAGAGACCCAGTACTTC.

In regard to this clonotype: This may arise from a read error, as a much more abundant clone is one base away. The chain is built from TRBV5-1 and TRBJ2-1, with TRBD2 matching over 7 bases. The germline V gene encodes CDR1 SGHRS and CDR2 YFSETQ. The CDR3 sequence is 18 residues long. In DNA form, the CDR3 reads TGCGCCAGCAGCATCCGGGACTACGACCAGAGCTCCTACAATGGGCAGTTCTTC. Amino acids: CASSIRDYDQSSYNGQFF.

This clonotype was counted ten times or more. The genes are TRBV27 and TRBJ1-5; TRBD1 might be the D (5 bases). Trimming left V 0 bases short and J 6 bases short, with 12 bases between. This CDR3 comprises 15 residues. CDR1 and CDR2 (germline): MNHEY, SMNVEV (reference sequence). The CDR3 nucleotides are TGTGCCAGCAGTTTATCGGGGCGTTCGATTCAGCCCCAGCATTTT. Translating gives CASSLSGRSIQPQHF.

At least ten counts were recorded for this clonotype. This sequence joins TRBV7-2 and TRBJ2-1; 11 bases map to TRBD2. The germline V gene has CDR1 SGHTA and CDR2 FQGNSA. This CDR3 contains 19 residues. V was pared by 7 bases and J by 0 bases, with 14 bases of the junction left unmatched. CDR3: CASNFRGLAEPSSYNEQFF. CDR3 nucleotide sequence: TGTGCCAGCAACTTTAGGGGACTAGCGGAACCAAGCTCCTACAATGAGCAGTTCTTC.